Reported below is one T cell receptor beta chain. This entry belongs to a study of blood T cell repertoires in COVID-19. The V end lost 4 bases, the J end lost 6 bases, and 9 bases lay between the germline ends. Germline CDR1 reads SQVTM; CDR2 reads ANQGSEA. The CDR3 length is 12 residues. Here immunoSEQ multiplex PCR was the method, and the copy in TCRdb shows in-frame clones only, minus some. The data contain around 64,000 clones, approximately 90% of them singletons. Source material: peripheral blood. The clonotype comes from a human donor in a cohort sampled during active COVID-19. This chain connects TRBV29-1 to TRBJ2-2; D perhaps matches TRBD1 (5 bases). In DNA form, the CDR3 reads TGCAGCGTTGTCAGGGCTCCCGGGGAGCTGTTTTTT. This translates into CSVVRAPGELFF.